The sequence of this T cell receptor (beta chain) was determined in a study of T cell responses to AZD1222 COVID-19 vaccine. Concerning this clone itself: Its antigen is as yet unknown.

Profiling relied on immunoSEQ multiplex PCR, and the TCRdb table lists in-frame clones only, not all of them. The repertoire consists of some 150,000 clones, with about 89% occurring once and the leading ten covering more than 2.5%. The CDR3 consists of 13 residues. V shed 4 bases and J shed 5 bases, with 9 bases lying between them. The germline gives CDR1 LGHDT, CDR2 YNNKEL (reference sequence). Broader study findings: Clonal diversity was possibly underestimated, and the donors were mostly white British, with more females. Spike-specific TCR depth and breadth grew after two AZD1222 doses. Just a handful of AZD1222 recipients were seropositive at baseline.

This chain uses TRBV3-1 (or the pseudogene TRBV3-2) with TRBJ1-5; maybe TRBD1 (5 bases). This sequence originates from an adult in good health. Sequenced here: peripheral blood, sampled on day 0 of AZD1222 vaccination. CDR3 DNA: TGTGCCAGCAGCCTCTTGGGGGATCAGCCCCAGCATTTT. This encodes CASSLLGDQPQHF.